Following are 25 T cell receptor beta chains from one sample sequenced in a study of T cells in Graves' hyperthyroidism and ophthalmopathy. Template material for amplifying TCR beta CDR3 regions consisted of RNA transcripts. Primed by the HTBI set, a first-round RT-PCR was run on the TCR CDR3. TCRdb itself ran the multiplex PCR reads through MiXCR, one entry per CDR3 protein. The sample lists hundreds of thousands of distinct CDR3 sequences, about a sixth seen once, with less than 3.5% in the top ten. Sequencing was performed on blood. Receptors originate from a woman in her 40s with Graves' ophthalmopathy.

Of note for this clonotype: This clone may be a read error of a much larger clone one base away. The chain uses TRBV7-2 and TRBJ2-7; tentatively, D is TRBD1 or TRBD2 (5 bases each). Trimming cost V 4 bases and J 7 bases, with 20 bases left between them. Germline-derived CDR1 and CDR2 are SGHTA and FQGNSA. The CDR3 has 15 amino acids. CDR3 sequence (DNA): TGTGCCAGCAGCTCCCTCAGCGCGGGCCACAGGGAGCAGTACTTC. This gives the protein CASSSLSAGHREQYF.

This clonotype came up many times. This chain links TRBV12-3 or TRBV12-4 with TRBJ1-4, with D possibly matching TRBD1 (6 bases). V was pared by 3 bases and J by 6 bases, with 8 bases between. The CDR3 length is 13 residues. The CDR3: CASSFRTDEKLFF. The CDR3 DNA is TGTGCCAGCAGTTTCAGGACAGATGAAAAACTGTTTTTT.

In its sample, this clonotype was seen a few times. CDR3 sequence reads: CASSLRVTYEQYF. CDR3 sequence (DNA): TGCGCCAGCAGCTTGAGGGTTACCTACGAGCAGTACTTC. This chain links TRBV5-1 with TRBJ2-7; D gene ambiguous. The V end was cut by 1 base, the J end by 2 bases, with 7 bases between. The CDR3 extends over 13 amino acids. Germline V gene data show CDR1 as SGHRS and CDR2 as YFSETQ.

In its sample, this clonotype was seen a few times. The rearrangement joins TRBV6-5 to TRBJ2-6; the match to TRBD2 covers 7 bases. This CDR3 contains 17 residues. CDR1 MNHEY and CDR2 SVGAGI come from the germline V gene. Unmatched junction bases numbered 6, after V lost 4 bases and J lost 0 bases. The CDR3 sequence is CASSSPSGSSGANVLTF. The DNA of the CDR3 is TGTGCCAGCAGTTCCCCTAGCGGCAGCTCTGGGGCCAACGTCCTGACTTTC.

Many counts were recorded for this clonotype. The chain uses TRBV18 and TRBJ2-1; TRBD1 matches at 10 bases. Per germline, CDR1 KGHSH and CDR2 LQKENI. V lost 6 bases, J lost 2 bases, and 4 bases stayed unmatched. This CDR3 contains 15 residues. CDR3 bases: TGTGCCAGCTCTATGGGGACAGGGGCCTACAATGAGCAGTTCTTC. It specifies CASSMGTGAYNEQFF. Combining the CDR3 with reference TRBV18 and TRBJ2-1 gives the whole variable domain NAGVMQNPRHLVRRRGQEARLRCSPMKGHSHVYWYRQLPEEGLKFMVYLQKENIIDESGMPKERFSAEFPKEGPSILRIQQVVRGDSAAYFCASSMGTGAYNEQFFGPGTRLTVL.

This clonotype was counted many times. The chain joins TRBV20-1 to TRBJ1-4; D perhaps matches TRBD1 (5 bases). Germline CDR1 DFQATT, CDR2 SNEGSKA (reference sequence). The length of the CDR3 is 13 residues. V dropped 2 bases and J dropped 7 bases, with 11 bases sitting between them. The CDR3 loop reads CSARTMGGEKLFF. Written as DNA, the CDR3 is TGCAGTGCTAGAACCATGGGGGGTGAAAAACTGTTTTTT.

Regarding this clonotype: Given a much more abundant clone one base away, this may be a read error. V usage is TRBV20-1 and J usage is TRBJ1-1; D not certain. The germline CDR1 and CDR2 sequences are DFQATT and SNEGSKA (reference sequence). The CDR3 totals 13 residues. Trimming shortened V by 5 bases and J by 1 base, and 11 bases separated the two germline ends. Here the CDR3 reads CSAPLSGNTEAFF. In nucleotides, the CDR3 is TGCAGTGCTCCCCTAAGCGGGAACACTGAAGCTTTCTTT.

V is TRBV2 and J is TRBJ2-3; D unclear. Looked up from germline, CDR1 is SNHLY and CDR2 is FYNNEI. The V and J ends lost 7 bases and 4 bases respectively, with 9 bases between them. There are 12 residues in the CDR3. This CDR3 reads CASMPGSDTQYF. Here the CDR3 DNA reads TGTGCCAGCATGCCGGGCTCAGATACGCAGTATTTT.

This clonotype was seen at least ten times. This sequence joins TRBV6-1 and TRBJ2-3, with D possibly matching TRBD2 (6 bases). Trimming cost V 3 bases and J 2 bases, with 12 bases left between them. Germline CDR1 and CDR2: MNHNS and SASEGT. This CDR3 region has 15 residues. Here the CDR3 reads CASSDGTGDTDTQYF. The CDR3 DNA reads as TGTGCCAGCAGTGATGGGACGGGGGACACAGATACGCAGTATTTT.

This clonotype was counted at least ten times. The CDR3 bases are TGTGCCAGCACGACCGGGACAGATCGTACGACTAATGGCTACACCTTC. Its translation is CASTTGTDRTTNGYTF. J is TRBJ1-2 and V is TRBV28; 7 bases are shared with TRBD1. V gave up 7 bases and J gave up 6 bases; unmatched junction bases: 17. The germline gives CDR1 MDHEN, CDR2 SYDVKM. The CDR3 length is 16 residues.

The chain links TRBV6-1 to TRBJ1-1; TRBD1 matches at 8 bases. This CDR3 is 13 amino acids long. Per germline, CDR1 MNHNS and CDR2 SASEGT. Trimming removed 6 bases from V and 3 bases from J; junction bases left unmatched: 3. This CDR3 reads CASRMDRDTEAFF. DNA of the CDR3: TGTGCCAGCAGAATGGACAGGGACACTGAAGCTTTCTTT.

The chain joins TRBV11-2 to TRBJ1-5, with D hard to call. The V end lost 6 bases, the J end lost 6 bases, and 18 bases lay between the germline ends. This CDR3 is built from 15 residues. Per germline, CDR1 SGHAT and CDR2 FQNNGV. The CDR3 DNA is TGTGCCAGCAGTGCTGCGCCGGGAGGCCGTCAGCCCCAGCATTTT. Encoded protein: CASSAAPGGRQPQHF.

This clonotype was picked up many times. This chain joins TRBV29-1 and TRBJ2-1, with D perhaps TRBD1 or TRBD2 (6 bases each). Germline loops: CDR1 SQVTM, CDR2 ANQGSEA. CDR3 size: 17 residues. V lost 0 bases and J lost 0, with 15 bases in between. Written as DNA, the CDR3 is TGCAGCGTTGAAGATCTGCTGGGGGGCTTCTCCTACAATGAGCAGTTCTTC. It specifies CSVEDLLGGFSYNEQFF.

This chain joins TRBV29-1 and TRBJ2-5, with D perhaps assigned TRBD1 or TRBD2 (5 bases each). This CDR3 has 13 amino acids. Trimming shortened V by 7 bases and J by 6 bases, and 18 bases separated the two germline ends. The germline V gene has CDR1 SQVTM and CDR2 ANQGSEA. This chain's CDR3 is CSAGAGAEKTQYF. DNA of the CDR3: TGCAGCGCTGGGGCCGGGGCCGAGAAGACCCAGTACTTC.

There are many counts of this clonotype. The chain recombines TRBV12-3 or TRBV12-4 with TRBJ2-7, with D unclear. The germline V and J ends were trimmed by 5 bases and 1 base, with 12 bases remaining between them. The CDR3 has 14 amino acids. DNA for the CDR3: TGTGCCAGCAGTCCGCGGCACAGTTCCTACGAGCAGTACTTC. Protein sequence: CASSPRHSSYEQYF.

V and J are TRBV6-2 or TRBV6-3 and TRBJ2-3, with D tentatively TRBD2 (6 bases). V lost 6 bases and J 2 bases, leaving 15 bases between the germline ends. The CDR3 is 15 amino acids. The germline V gene has CDR1 MNHEY and CDR2 SVGEGT. CDR3 residues: CASRRDSRNTDTQYF. Here the CDR3 DNA reads TGTGCCAGCAGAAGGGACTCCCGCAACACAGATACGCAGTATTTT.

The sample holds many counts of this clonotype. The chain joins TRBV2 to TRBJ1-2; tentatively, D is TRBD1 (6 bases). Germline V gene data show CDR1 as SNHLY and CDR2 as FYNNEI. V dropped 5 bases and J dropped 6 bases, with 13 bases sitting between them. The CDR3 totals 13 residues. The CDR3 here is CASSTTTGNGYTF. CDR3 in DNA: TGTGCCAGCAGTACAACTACAGGGAATGGCTACACCTTC.

V gene TRBV27 combines with J gene TRBJ2-2, with 8 positions matching TRBD2. With V trimmed by 0 bases and J by 7 bases, 4 bases remained unmatched. The CDR3 spans 15 residues. Germline V gives CDR1 MNHEY, CDR2 SMNVEV (reference sequence). For the CDR3, the DNA is TGTGCCAGCAGTTTATCGGCGGGAGGTGGCGGGGAGCTGTTTTTT. Its translation: CASSLSAGGGGELFF.

About this clonotype itself: The junction differs from germline at one of its ends, possibly a read error. The chain uses TRBV19 and TRBJ1-1, with a weak D call TRBD1 (5 bases). Per the germline V gene, CDR1 is LNHDA and CDR2 is SQIVND (reference sequence). The CDR3 loop spans 13 amino acids. CDR3 in amino acids: CASTGWGNTEASF. DNA of the CDR3: TGTGCCAGTACAGGGTGGGGGAACACTGAAGCTTCCTTT.

The chain links TRBV6-2 or TRBV6-3 to TRBJ1-5; 7 bases are shared with TRBD1. The CDR3 runs to 15 residues. V lost 4 bases, J lost 7 bases, and 10 bases stayed unmatched. In germline, CDR1 is MNHEY, CDR2 SVGEGT. The CDR3 coding sequence is TGTGCCAGCAGTTCCATCACAGGGGCAGGGCAGCCCCAGCATTTT. It is translated as CASSSITGAGQPQHF.

The chain carries TRBV6-5 and TRBJ2-1, with unresolved D. This CDR3 region has 14 residues. Germline assignment: CDR1 MNHEY and CDR2 SVGAGI. The ends were cut back, 0 bases at V and 6 bases at J, with 9 bases in the middle. The CDR3 nucleotides are TGTGCCAGCAGTTACTCGGTTAGGGCCAATGAGCAGTTCTTC. Translating it yields CASSYSVRANEQFF.

This clonotype has at least ten counts. J is TRBJ1-6 and V is TRBV7-9, with D possibly being TRBD1 (5 bases). Germline V lookup: CDR1 SEHNR, CDR2 FQNEAQ (reference sequence). The CDR3 spans 12 residues. The V end was cut by 5 bases, the J end by 11 bases, with 10 bases between. The CDR3 spells CASSPGSAPLHF. The CDR3 bases are TGTGCCAGCAGCCCAGGGTCGGCACCCCTCCACTTT.

Only a few counts were recorded for this clonotype. This rearrangement joins TRBV9 to TRBJ1-6; 8 nucleotides agree with TRBD1. Germline loops: CDR1 SGDLS, CDR2 YYNGEE. V shed 7 bases, J shed 13 bases, and the junction held 7 bases outside the gene matches. The CDR3 totals 12 residues. As DNA, the CDR3 is TGTGCCAGCGGACAGGGTGCGTCGCCCCTCCACTTT. This gives the protein CASGQGASPLHF. Full variable domain (outside the CDR3, taken from reference TRBV9 and TRBJ1-6): DSGVTQTPKHLITATGQRVTLRCSPRSGDLSVYWYQQSLDQGLQFLIQYYNGEERAKGNILERFSAQQFPDLHSELNLSSLELGDSALYFCASGQGASPLHFGNGTRLTVT.

This clonotype came up many times. This sequence joins TRBV2 and TRBJ2-1; D unclear. Germline-derived CDR1 and CDR2 are SNHLY and FYNNEI. With 8 bases removed from V and 4 bases from J, the gap between germline ends came to 15 bases. This CDR3 region has 14 residues. CDR3 loop: CASLAVGIYNEQFF. Written as DNA, the CDR3 is TGTGCCAGCTTGGCGGTCGGTATTTACAATGAGCAGTTCTTC.

The V gene is TRBV2, the J gene TRBJ2-6; D gene unclear. This CDR3 is built from 16 residues. Trimming removed 4 bases at V and 0 bases at J, with 10 bases between. Germline V gene sequence: CDR1 SNHLY, CDR2 FYNNEI. The CDR3 here is CASSGAQSSGANVLTF. CDR3 DNA sequence: TGTGCCAGCAGTGGGGCGCAGAGCTCTGGGGCCAACGTCCTGACTTTC. The variable domain in full, with the rest retrieved from reference TRBV2 and TRBJ2-6, is EPEVTQTPSHQVTQMGQEVILRCVPISNHLYFYWYRQILGQKVEFLVSFYNNEISEKSEIFDDQFSVERPDGSNFTLKIRSTKLEDSAMYFCASSGAQSSGANVLTFGAGSRLTVL.